This T cell receptor (beta chain) appears in the sequencing data of a study of blood T cell repertoires in COVID-19 (dated by TCRdb to about 2020). About the study as a whole: Samples covering the acute and convalescent phases of COVID-19 were provided by collaborators in the United States, Italy and Spain. The sample metadata nearly always contained a de-identified subject ID, COVID-19 status, age in years and sex. Samples came from the ongoing ImmuneRACE study (first 160 participants) plus 1,254 subjects from 6 global collaborators. Deeply sampled blood TCRbeta repertoires from subjects exposed to, actively infected with, or recovered from COVID-19 were included in the dataset. The material from the prospective study consisted of cDNA or gDNA derived from T cells, B-cell-depleted T cells, or PBMCs. Where HLA class I and class II types were available, the types were taken from metadata supplied by the sample provider, not from assay-based typing. The repertoires were released in a freely available public database intended as a resource for research on the immune response to SARS-CoV-2.

The germline V gene encodes CDR1 SGHVS and CDR2 FNYEAQ. Trimming at the junction amounts to 2 bases on V and 8 bases on J, and the germline ends lie 15 bases apart. The CDR3 starts with the cysteine, ends with the phenylalanine, and has 15 residues. Only the CDR3 part of the read is kept: 45 bases, read in frame from the first base. Comments on this clone: The antigen it binds to is not known. No per-base quality is available; no much larger clone lies one base away.

TCRbeta CDR3 regions were amplified from genomic DNA by means of the immunoSEQ Assay, a bias-controlled multiplex PCR. Concerning the study's data processing: The number of nucleated cells in each sample was estimated from the amplification of reference gene primers within the assay. To quantify the absolute abundance of each unique TCRbeta CDR3 rearrangement, sequence reads were collapsed and filtered. For each sample, productive Simpson clonality was calculated as the square root of Simpson's diversity index over productive rearrangements. TCRdb holds this immuneACCESS table with in-frame rearrangements only. Some clones are missing; in checked studies, unresolved V genes explain under half, and the rest has no known cause. V, J and clone size reflect that table, while D and trimming were determined from the DNA. The sample has roughly 42,000 clones on record, roughly 87% of them singletons. Around 6.2% of the sample rests with the top ten.

Broad study findings and their caveats: Clinical and demographic metadata were provided uncurated, with the amount varying by source and participant.

Collaborating institutions collected whole blood in K2EDTA tubes following their own protocols. For TCRbeta analysis, collaborators shipped samples as frozen whole blood, isolated PBMCs, or DNA extracted from either of those sample types. The chain couples TRBV7-6 to TRBJ1-4, and the D gene may be TRBD1, 5 bases matching. The sample was peripheral blood. The sequence derives from a human donor in a cohort sampled during active COVID-19. The CDR3: CASSLYTGAEEKLFF. The nucleotide sequence reads as follows: TGTGCCAGCAGCTTATACACTGGGGCGGAGGAAAAACTGTTTTTT.